Listed below are T cell receptor beta chains from one sample, sequenced in a study of shared clonotypes between healthy human individuals. Data came from immunoSEQ multiplex PCR; TCRdb stores just in-frame clones and leaves some out. The sample records around 2,000,000 clones, about 95% being singletons. The sequenced sample was naive CD8+ T cells sorted from blood. These receptors were taken from a man younger than 30 in good health. Each CDR3 is given with its conserved first and last residue. The D gene is left open where the match is weak. Rows may omit the clone size; those that give it use once, few, many or a size class.

d_gene | j_gene | abundance | v_gene | CDR3aa | CDR3nt
TRBD2 | TRBJ2-2 | NA | TRBV7-9 | CASSPGLAGNTGELFF | TGTGCCAGCAGCCCCGGACTAGCGGGGAACACCGGGGAGCTGTTTTTT
NA | TRBJ2-7 | NA | TRBV6-5 | CASSYYRDSYEQYF | TGTGCCAGCAGTTACTACCGAGACTCCTACGAGCAGTACTTC
NA | TRBJ1-1 | NA | TRBV6-5 | CASSSPNVGVAFF | TGTGCCAGCAGTTCCCCTAATGTCGGGGTGGCTTTCTTT
NA | TRBJ2-7 | once | TRBV6-5 | CASSYAISALAHEQYF | TGTGCCAGCAGTTACGCTATTTCTGCCCTCGCGCACGAGCAGTACTTC
TRBD2 | TRBJ2-5 | NA | TRBV29-1 | CSVDLAGDQETQYF | TGCAGCGTTGATCTAGCGGGAGACCAAGAGACCCAGTACTTC
NA | TRBJ1-1 | NA | TRBV30 | CAWSRRPQMNTEAFF | TGTGCCTGGAGTAGGCGGCCCCAGATGAACACTGAAGCTTTCTTT
TRBD1 | TRBJ2-7 | NA | TRBV6-5 | CASSSGGPYYEQYF | TGTGCCAGCAGCTCAGGGGGCCCCTACTACGAGCAGTACTTC
NA | TRBJ2-7 | NA | TRBV7-8 | CASSFNEPYEQYF | TGTGCCAGCAGCTTCAACGAGCCCTACGAGCAGTACTTC
NA | TRBJ2-3 | once | TRBV6-6 | CASTTRGGTDTQYF | TGTGCCAGCACGACTAGGGGTGGCACAGATACGCAGTATTTT
NA | TRBJ2-1 | NA | TRBV7-9 | CASSPGPLGYNEQFF | TGTGCCAGCAGCCCCGGCCCACTGGGATACAATGAGCAGTTCTTC
NA | TRBJ2-5 | once | TRBV5-4 | CASSLEGITGVGYQETQYF | TGTGCCAGCAGCTTGGAGGGTATTACGGGGGTTGGGTACCAAGAGACCCAGTACTTC
TRBD2 | TRBJ2-3 | NA | TRBV2 | CASSFSGSTDTQYF | TGTGCCAGCAGTTTTAGCGGGAGTACAGATACGCAGTATTTT
NA | TRBJ1-3 | NA | TRBV5-1 | CASSTLKSTPAYGNTIYF | TGCGCCAGCAGCACCCTTAAGTCTACCCCCGCGTATGGAAACACCATATATTTT
NA | TRBJ1-3 | NA | TRBV7-6 | CASSVGSSSGNTIYF | TGTGCCAGCAGCGTTGGGTCCTCCTCTGGAAACACCATATATTTT
NA | TRBJ1-1 | NA | TRBV6-1 | CASSSWGISTEAFF | TGTGCCAGCAGTTCGTGGGGTATCAGCACTGAAGCTTTCTTT
NA | TRBJ2-4 | NA | TRBV29-1 | CSVDGVRDAKNIQYF | TGCAGCGTTGATGGGGTCAGGGACGCCAAAAACATTCAGTACTTC
NA | TRBJ2-5 | NA | TRBV6-5 | CASSRGPETQYF | TGTGCCAGCAGTCGGGGTCCAGAGACCCAGTACTTC
NA | TRBJ2-7 | NA | TRBV30 | CALERALYEQYF | TGTGCCTTGGAGCGGGCCCTCTACGAGCAGTACTTC
NA | TRBJ2-2 | NA | TRBV9 | CASSVEGPIGGELFF | TGTGCCAGCAGCGTAGAGGGCCCAATTGGGGGGGAGCTGTTTTTT
NA | TRBJ2-6 | once | TRBV9 | CASSVSRSTSGANVLTF | TGTGCCAGCAGCGTATCCCGAAGTACCTCTGGGGCCAACGTCCTGACTTTC
TRBD1 | TRBJ2-7 | NA | TRBV5-4 | CASSPGQGATYEQYF | TGTGCCAGCAGCCCTGGACAGGGGGCCACCTACGAGCAGTACTTC
NA | TRBJ2-7 | NA | TRBV6-1 | CASSDRDTAYEQYF | TGTGCCAGCAGTGACCGTGACACCGCCTACGAGCAGTACTTC
NA | TRBJ1-3 | NA | TRBV4-3 | CASSQDRPSGNTIYF | TGCGCCAGCAGCCAAGATCGGCCCTCTGGAAACACCATATATTTT
NA | TRBJ2-1 | NA | TRBV4-3 | CASSQDVQQSYNEQFF | TGCGCCAGCAGCCAAGATGTCCAGCAGTCCTACAATGAGCAGTTCTTC
TRBD2 | TRBJ2-1 | NA | TRBV7-2 | CASSLNVPWREGYNEQFF | TGTGCCAGCAGCTTAAATGTCCCTTGGCGGGAGGGCTACAATGAGCAGTTCTTC
NA | TRBJ2-1 | NA | TRBV27 | CASSTIGGQDEQFF | TGTGCCAGCAGCACAATTGGGGGGCAGGATGAGCAGTTCTTC
TRBD1 | TRBJ1-5 | NA | TRBV5-1 | CASSWGRDRVRQPQHF | TGCGCCAGCAGCTGGGGTAGGGACAGGGTACGACAGCCCCAGCATTTT
NA | TRBJ2-7 | NA | TRBV9 | CASSVAPSYEQYF | TGTGCCAGCAGCGTGGCCCCATCCTACGAGCAGTACTTC
NA | TRBJ2-7 | NA | TRBV29-1 | CSVEDPNRYHEQYF | TGCAGCGTTGAAGATCCTAATCGCTACCACGAGCAGTACTTC
NA | TRBJ2-5 | NA | TRBV7-8 | CASSLQDPQYF | TGTGCCAGCAGCTTACAGGATCCCCAGTACTTC
NA | TRBJ2-3 | NA | TRBV6-5 | CASSYGGSDTQYF | TGTGCCAGCAGTTACGGGGGGTCAGATACGCAGTATTTT
NA | TRBJ2-7 | NA | TRBV5-4 | CASSGNYEQYF | TGTGCCAGCAGCGGCAACTACGAGCAGTACTTC
NA | TRBJ2-7 | NA | TRBV5-6 | CASSLEGSSYEQYF | TGTGCCAGCAGCTTGGAGGGTTCGTCCTACGAGCAGTACTTC
NA | TRBJ1-1 | once | TRBV27 | CASSLTGNTEAFF | TGTGCCAGCAGTTTGACGGGGAACACTGAAGCTTTCTTT
TRBD1 | TRBJ1-2 | NA | TRBV6-1 | CASSEGDRGGKYGYTF | TGTGCCAGCAGTGAAGGGGACAGGGGTGGAAAGTATGGCTACACCTTC
NA | TRBJ1-4 | NA | TRBV7-2 | CASSPPRGAPEKLFF | TGTGCCAGCAGCCCCCCTCGGGGGGCTCCTGAAAAACTGTTTTTT
NA | TRBJ2-7 | NA | TRBV5-4 | CASSFGQTYEQYF | TGTGCCAGCAGCTTCGGACAGACCTACGAGCAGTACTTC
NA | TRBJ2-1 | NA | TRBV30 | CAWSVVGDEQFF | TGTGCCTGGAGTGTTGTAGGGGACGAGCAGTTCTTC
NA | TRBJ2-7 | NA | TRBV6-5 | CASTEGHEQYF | TGTGCCAGCACCGAGGGCCACGAGCAGTACTTC
NA | TRBJ2-7 | NA | TRBV4-3 | CASSQDSGQPYEQYF | TGCGCCAGCAGCCAAGACTCGGGACAACCCTACGAGCAGTACTTC
TRBD1 | TRBJ2-3 | NA | TRBV10-3 | CAISGTGTGGTDTQYF | TGTGCCATCAGTGGAACCGGGACAGGGGGCACAGATACGCAGTATTTT
NA | TRBJ1-1 | once | TRBV30 | CAWSVSGINTEAFF | TGTGCCTGGAGTGTTTCAGGCATAAACACTGAAGCTTTCTTT
NA | TRBJ2-3 | once | TRBV4-1 | CASSPDLHTDTQYF | TGCGCCAGCAGCCCGGACCTCCACACAGATACGCAGTATTTT
NA | TRBJ2-7 | NA | TRBV27 | CASSLLSDAPYEQYF | TGTGCCAGCAGTTTATTAAGCGATGCTCCCTACGAGCAGTACTTC
TRBD2 | TRBJ2-2 | NA | TRBV28 | CASRGRDFGNPGELFF | TGTGCCAGCAGGGGGAGGGACTTCGGGAACCCCGGGGAGCTGTTTTTT